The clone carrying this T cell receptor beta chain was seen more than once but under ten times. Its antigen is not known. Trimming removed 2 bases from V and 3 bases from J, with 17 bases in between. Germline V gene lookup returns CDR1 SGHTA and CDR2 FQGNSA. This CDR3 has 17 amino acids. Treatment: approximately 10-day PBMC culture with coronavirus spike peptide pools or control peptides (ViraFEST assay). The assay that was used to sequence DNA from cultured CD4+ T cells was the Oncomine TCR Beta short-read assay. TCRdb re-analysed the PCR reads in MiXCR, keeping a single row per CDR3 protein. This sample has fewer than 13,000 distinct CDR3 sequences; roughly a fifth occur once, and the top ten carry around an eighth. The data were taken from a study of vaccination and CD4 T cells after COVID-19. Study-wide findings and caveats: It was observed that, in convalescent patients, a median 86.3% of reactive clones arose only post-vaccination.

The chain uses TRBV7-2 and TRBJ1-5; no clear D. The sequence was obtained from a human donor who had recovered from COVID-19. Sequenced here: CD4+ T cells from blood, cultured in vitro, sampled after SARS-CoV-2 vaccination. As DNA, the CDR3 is TGTGCCAGCAGCTTAAAACCCGACGGATTCCACAATCAGCCCCAGCATTTT. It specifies CASSLKPDGFHNQPQHF.